Following are 7 T cell receptor beta chains from one sample sequenced in a study of blood T cell repertoires in COVID-19. Sequencing was performed with immunoSEQ multiplex PCR; in TCRdb, only in-frame clones are kept and a portion is missing. The sample comprises approximately 450,000 clones, roughly 89% of which are singletons, and approximately 4.3% rests with the top ten. Sequencing was carried out using peripheral blood. Every receptor here comes from a woman aged 25 to 39 with acute or convalescent COVID-19.

This chain joins TRBV29-1 and TRBJ2-3; 7 nucleotides align to TRBD2. CDR3 size: 13 residues. V gave up 2 bases and J gave up 4 bases; unmatched junction bases: 3. Germline V gene data show CDR1 as SQVTM and CDR2 as ANQGSEA. The CDR3 coding sequence is TGCAGCGTTGAACCGGGACTATCAGATACGCAGTATTTT. It specifies CSVEPGLSDTQYF.

The genes are TRBV28 and TRBJ1-2; possibly TRBD1 for D (5 bases). V shed 10 bases and J shed 3 bases, with 21 bases lying between them. This CDR3 spans 15 amino acids. Germline lookup yields CDR1 MDHEN and CDR2 SYDVKM. The chain's CDR3 is CATTVSTGRDYGYTF. The CDR3 region has the DNA TGTGCCACCACAGTTTCCACAGGCAGAGACTATGGCTACACCTTC.

This clone was seen a handful of times. The CDR3 nucleotides read TGCGCCAGCAGTGATCGTCAGGGGGGCGATGGCTACACCTTC. Translated, it gives CASSDRQGGDGYTF. V and J are TRBV10-2 and TRBJ1-2; 7 bases match TRBD1. CDR3 size: 14 residues. Germline CDR1 and CDR2: WSHSY and SAAADI. V lost 3 bases to trimming and J lost 6 bases; unmatched junction nucleotides: 7.

The rearrangement uses TRBV5-1 and TRBJ2-2, with a weak D call TRBD1 (6 bases). V lost 0 bases and J lost 5, with 11 bases in between. CDR3 length: 15 residues. CDR1 is SGHRS and CDR2 is YFSETQ in the germline V gene. The CDR3 bases are TGCGCCAGCAGCTTGGCGTCAGGGGTGACCGGGGAGCTGTTTTTT. Its protein is CASSLASGVTGELFF.

The chain links TRBV2 to TRBJ2-1, with D maybe TRBD1 (7 bases). The CDR3 spans 18 residues. Trimming stripped 7 bases from V and 6 bases from J, with 28 bases between. The germline V gene encodes CDR1 SNHLY and CDR2 FYNNEI. The CDR3 coding sequence is TGTGCCAGCATCGCGGGGTACAGGGGCCTCAATATTATCAATGAGCAGTTCTTC. This codes for CASIAGYRGLNIINEQFF.

This chain connects TRBV27 to TRBJ1-2; a weak D match, TRBD1 (5 bases). Looked up from germline, CDR1 is MNHEY and CDR2 is SMNVEV (reference sequence). The length of the CDR3 is 14 residues. Trimming took off 1 base at V and 2 bases at J, with 8 bases between the two ends. The CDR3 here is CASSLFGGNYGYTF. CDR3 coding DNA: TGTGCCAGCAGTTTATTTGGGGGGAACTATGGCTACACCTTC.

This clone showed up just once. J is TRBJ2-3 and V is TRBV30; possibly TRBD1 for D (5 bases). This CDR3 has 14 residues. Trimming left V 3 bases short and J 14 bases short, with 24 bases between. Germline V gene data show CDR1 as GTSNPN and CDR2 as SVGIG (reference sequence). The CDR3 DNA follows: TGTGCCTGGAGCCCCCCAGGGTCACTTGTGTCATGGTATTTT. The encoded protein is CAWSPPGSLVSWYF.